The sequence of this T cell receptor beta chain was determined in a study of blood T cell repertoires in COVID-19. Study-wide context: From the United States, Italy and Spain came samples of acute and convalescent COVID-19.

Sequencing was performed with immunoSEQ multiplex PCR; in TCRdb, only in-frame clones are kept and a portion is missing. The sample shows 180,000 or so clones, 80% to 85% of them seen only once. Trimming took 1 base from V and 3 from J, leaving 4 bases between them. The CDR3 totals 12 residues. The receptor was isolated from a human donor with acute or convalescent COVID-19. The donor label of this sample is uncertain. Sequencing was performed on peripheral blood. V and J are TRBV12-3 or TRBV12-4 and TRBJ2-7; D uncertain. The chain's CDR3 is CASSLVDYEQYF. CDR3 coding DNA: TGTGCCAGCAGTTTAGTAGACTACGAGCAGTACTTC.